Listed below are T cell receptor beta chains from one sample, sequenced in a study of OX40 agonist ivuxolimab in advanced cancers. Measured with immunoSEQ multiplex PCR; TCRdb has only the in-frame clones, and not every one. The table shows tens of thousands of clones, with roughly 94% occurring only once. The sequencing used CD4+ or CD8+ T cells sorted from blood, collected in a trial of the OX40 agonist ivuxolimab. The receptors stem from an adult with an advanced solid tumor such as melanoma, head and neck, liver or kidney cancer. Each CDR3 is given with its conserved first and last residue. The D gene is left open where the match is weak. The size field is filled for only some rows; it gives once, few, many or a size class.

J | size | D | V | CDR3 | DNA
TRBJ2-7 | - | - | TRBV6-6 | CASTRTGLSSYEQYF | TGTGCCAGCACCCGGACCGGTCTGAGCTCCTACGAGCAGTACTTC
TRBJ1-1 | - | TRBD1 | TRBV6-1 | CASRYRGNTEAFF | TGTGCCAGCAGGTACAGGGGGAACACTGAAGCTTTCTTT
TRBJ2-7 | once | - | TRBV5-6 | CASSVQGGGQYF | TGTGCCAGCAGCGTACAGGGTGGGGGGCAGTACTTC
TRBJ2-1 | - | - | TRBV29-1 | CSVAGSSYNEQFF | TGCAGCGTGGCAGGAAGCTCCTACAATGAGCAGTTCTTC
TRBJ1-1 | - | - | TRBV5-4 | CASSLEVGRMNTEAFF | TGTGCCAGCAGCTTGGAGGTGGGACGGATGAACACTGAAGCTTTCTTT
TRBJ2-3 | - | TRBD2 | TRBV6-6 | CASSLAGAFTDTQYF | TGTGCCAGCAGCCTAGCGGGAGCTTTTACAGATACGCAGTATTTT
TRBJ2-2 | - | - | TRBV11-2 | CASSLDPPAGELFF | TGTGCCAGCAGCTTAGATCCCCCTGCCGGGGAGCTGTTTTTT
TRBJ1-4 | - | - | TRBV18 | CASSPRQENEKLFF | TGTGCCAGCTCACCACGGCAGGAGAATGAAAAACTGTTTTTT
TRBJ2-3 | - | - | TRBV5-1 | CASSRVGQIQILTTDTQYF | TGCGCCAGCAGCCGGGTCGGACAGATTCAGATCTTAACCACAGATACGCAGTATTTT
TRBJ1-6 | - | - | TRBV6-1 | CASSPGHVLHF | TGTGCCAGCAGCCCCGGACACGTACTCCACTTT
TRBJ2-7 | - | TRBD1 | TRBV27 | CASRGGTGMYEQYF | TGTGCCAGCAGGGGGGGGACAGGGATGTACGAGCAGTACTTC
TRBJ2-2 | - | TRBD1 | TRBV19 | CASSIDRRGRNTGELFF | TGTGCCAGTAGTATAGATCGCAGGGGGCGGAACACCGGGGAGCTGTTTTTT
TRBJ2-3 | - | - | TRBV30 | CAWNPGSASSTDTQYF | TGTGCCTGGAACCCAGGTAGCGCGTCTAGCACAGATACGCAGTATTTT
TRBJ2-5 | - | - | TRBV7-2 | CASSLTEETQYF | TGTGCCAGCAGCTTAACCGAAGAGACCCAGTACTTC
TRBJ1-3 | - | - | TRBV28 | CASSFRGAGNTIYF | TGTGCCAGCAGTTTCAGGGGTGCTGGAAACACCATATATTTT
TRBJ2-7 | - | - | TRBV6-1 | CAISDGVGFEQYF | TGTGCCATCAGTGACGGCGTGGGGTTCGAGCAGTACTTC
TRBJ2-5 | - | TRBD2 | TRBV2 | CAVVGLAGGRETQYF | TGTGCCGTTGTTGGACTAGCGGGTGGGAGGGAGACCCAGTACTTC
TRBJ1-6 | - | - | TRBV19 | CASSSQSASPLHF | TGTGCCAGTAGTTCCCAGAGTGCTTCACCCCTCCACTTT
TRBJ2-2 | - | - | TRBV6-1 | CASSETSAGELFF | TGTGCCAGCAGTGAAACAAGCGCCGGGGAGCTGTTTTTT
TRBJ2-2 | - | - | TRBV4-1 | CASSQYQGGRELFF | TGCGCCAGCAGCCAATATCAGGGTGGTCGGGAGCTGTTTTTT
TRBJ2-3 | - | TRBD2 | TRBV6-4 | CASRPLAGGSTDTQYF | TGTGCCAGCAGACCATTGGCGGGAGGAAGCACAGATACGCAGTATTTT
TRBJ2-3 | - | TRBD2 | TRBV29-1 | CSVEAWRGGVTDTQYF | TGCAGCGTTGAGGCGTGGCGGGGGGGCGTCACAGATACGCAGTATTTT
TRBJ2-7 | - | - | TRBV7-2 | CASSLEQGWSYEQYF | TGTGCCAGCAGCTTAGAGCAGGGGTGGTCCTACGAGCAGTACTTC
TRBJ2-7 | - | - | TRBV5-1 | CASSRTAGPSYEQYF | TGCGCCAGCAGCCGGACGGCGGGCCCCTCCTACGAGCAGTACTTC
TRBJ2-1 | - | - | TRBV21-1 | CASSRGLLEQFF | TGTGCCAGCAGCAGAGGACTGTTGGAGCAGTTCTTC
TRBJ2-1 | - | TRBD2 | TRBV11-2 | CASSFLRVAGPREQFF | TGTGCCAGCAGCTTCCTCCGGGTAGCGGGCCCCAGGGAGCAGTTCTTC
TRBJ2-3 | - | TRBD2 | TRBV7-9 | CASSPAGTREDTQYF | TGTGCCAGCAGCCCCGCCGGGACTAGAGAAGATACGCAGTATTTT
TRBJ2-5 | - | - | TRBV19 | CASSIGRGPQETQYF | TGTGCCAGTAGTATCGGCAGGGGACCCCAAGAGACCCAGTACTTC